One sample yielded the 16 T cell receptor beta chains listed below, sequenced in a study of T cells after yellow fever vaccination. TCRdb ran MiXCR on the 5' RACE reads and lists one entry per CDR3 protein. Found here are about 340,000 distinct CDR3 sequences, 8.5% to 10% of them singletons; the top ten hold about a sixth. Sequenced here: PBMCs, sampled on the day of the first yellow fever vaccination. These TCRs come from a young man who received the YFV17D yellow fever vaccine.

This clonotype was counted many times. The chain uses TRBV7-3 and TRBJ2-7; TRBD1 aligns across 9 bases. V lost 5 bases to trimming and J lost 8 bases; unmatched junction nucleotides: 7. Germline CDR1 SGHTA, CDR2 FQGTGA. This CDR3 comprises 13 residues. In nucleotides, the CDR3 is TGTGCCAGCAGCCCTGGACAGGGGAGTAAGCAGTACTTC. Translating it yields CASSPGQGSKQYF.

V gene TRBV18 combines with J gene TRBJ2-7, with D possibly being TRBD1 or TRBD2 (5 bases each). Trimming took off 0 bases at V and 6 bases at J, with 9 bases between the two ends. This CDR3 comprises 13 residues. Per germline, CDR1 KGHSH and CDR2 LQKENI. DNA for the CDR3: TGTGCCAGCTCACCACCCCGGGGCGGCGAGCAGTACGTC. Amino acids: CASSPPRGGEQYV.

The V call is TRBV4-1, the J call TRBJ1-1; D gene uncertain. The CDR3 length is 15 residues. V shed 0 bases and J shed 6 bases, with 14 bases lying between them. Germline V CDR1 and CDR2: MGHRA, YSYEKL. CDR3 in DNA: TGCGCCAGCAGCCAAGAGCCCTCGCTGAGGGCTGAAGCTTTCTTT. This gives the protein CASSQEPSLRAEAFF.

CDR3 nucleotides: TGTGCCAGCGGCTGGGCTAGCGGGGGATTCGGGGAGCTGTTTTTT. Amino acid sequence: CASGWASGGFGELFF. The chain employs TRBV12-3 or TRBV12-4 and TRBJ2-2; 10 nucleotides agree with TRBD2. V was clipped by 8 bases and J by 7 bases; unmatched bases: 10. The CDR3 has 15 amino acids.

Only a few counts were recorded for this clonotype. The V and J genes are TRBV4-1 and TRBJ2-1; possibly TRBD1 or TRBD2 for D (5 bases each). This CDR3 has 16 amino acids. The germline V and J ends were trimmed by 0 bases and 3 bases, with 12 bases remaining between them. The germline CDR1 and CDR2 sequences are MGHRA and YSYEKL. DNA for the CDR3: TGCGCCAGCAGCCAAGATCGGGACCGCCGCTACAATGAGCAGTTCTTC. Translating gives CASSQDRDRRYNEQFF.

The CDR3 nucleotides are TGTGCCAGCAGCACAAGCCAGGGAACTGAAGCTTTCTTT. This codes for CASSTSQGTEAFF. The gene calls are TRBV7-3 and TRBJ1-1; possibly TRBD1 for D (5 bases). The germline V gene has CDR1 SGHTA and CDR2 FQGTGA. The CDR3 length is 13 residues. V lost 5 bases, J lost 5 bases, and 12 bases lay in between.

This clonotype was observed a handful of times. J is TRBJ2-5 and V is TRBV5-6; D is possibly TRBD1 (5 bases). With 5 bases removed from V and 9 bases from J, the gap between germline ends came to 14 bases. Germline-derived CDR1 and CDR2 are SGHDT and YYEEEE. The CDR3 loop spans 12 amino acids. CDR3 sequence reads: CASRRQRTAQYF. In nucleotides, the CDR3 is TGTGCCAGCAGACGACAGCGAACGGCCCAGTACTTC. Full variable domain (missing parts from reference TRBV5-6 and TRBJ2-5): DAGVTQSPTHLIKTRGQQVTLRCSPKSGHDTVSWYQQALGQGPQFIFQYYEEEERQRGNFPDRFSGHQFPNYSSELNVNALLLGDSALYLCASRRQRTAQYFGPGTRLLVL.

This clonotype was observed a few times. The CDR3 DNA sequence: TGTGCCAGTAGTATGGCGCGATTTCAAGAGCAGTACTTC. This encodes CASSMARFQEQYF. The chain employs TRBV19 and TRBJ2-7, with D hard to call. V lost 3 bases and J 7 bases, leaving 13 bases between the germline ends. Germline values: CDR1 LNHDA, CDR2 SQIVND (reference sequence). CDR3 size: 13 residues.

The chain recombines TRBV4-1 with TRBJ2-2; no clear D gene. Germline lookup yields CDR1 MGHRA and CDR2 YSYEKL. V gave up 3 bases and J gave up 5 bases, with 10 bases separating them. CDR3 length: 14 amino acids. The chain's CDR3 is CASSQPTRTGELFF. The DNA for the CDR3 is TGCGCCAGCAGCCAGCCCACTCGAACCGGGGAGCTGTTTTTT.

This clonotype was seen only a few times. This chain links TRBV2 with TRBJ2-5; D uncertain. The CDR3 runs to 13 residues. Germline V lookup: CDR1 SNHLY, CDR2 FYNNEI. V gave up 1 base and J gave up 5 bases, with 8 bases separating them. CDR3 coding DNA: TGTGCCAGCAGTGAAGACAGCTTCGAGACCCAGTACTTC. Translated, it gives CASSEDSFETQYF.

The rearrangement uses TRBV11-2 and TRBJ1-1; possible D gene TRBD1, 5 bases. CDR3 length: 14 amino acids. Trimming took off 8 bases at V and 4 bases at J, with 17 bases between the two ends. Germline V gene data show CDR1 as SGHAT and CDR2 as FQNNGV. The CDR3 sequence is CASHWGGAGTEAFF. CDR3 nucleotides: TGTGCCAGCCACTGGGGAGGGGCGGGCACTGAAGCTTTCTTT.

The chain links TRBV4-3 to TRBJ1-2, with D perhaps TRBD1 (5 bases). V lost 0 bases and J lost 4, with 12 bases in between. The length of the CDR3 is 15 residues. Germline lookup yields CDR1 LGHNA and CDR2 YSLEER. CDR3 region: CASSQDAQAIYGYTF. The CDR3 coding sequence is TGCGCCAGCAGCCAAGACGCACAGGCGATCTATGGCTACACCTTC.

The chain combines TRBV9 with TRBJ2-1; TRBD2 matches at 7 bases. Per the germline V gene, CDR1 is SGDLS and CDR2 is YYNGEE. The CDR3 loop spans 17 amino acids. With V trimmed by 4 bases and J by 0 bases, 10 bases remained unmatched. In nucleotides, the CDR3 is TGTGCCAGCAGCTCCCACCAGCGGGAAAGCTCCTACAATGAGCAGTTCTTC. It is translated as CASSSHQRESSYNEQFF.

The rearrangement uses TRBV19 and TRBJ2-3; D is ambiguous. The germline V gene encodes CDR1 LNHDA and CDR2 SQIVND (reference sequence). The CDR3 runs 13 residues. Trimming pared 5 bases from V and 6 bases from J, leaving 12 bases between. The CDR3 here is CASSARERDTQYF. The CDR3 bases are TGTGCCAGTAGTGCTAGGGAAAGGGATACGCAGTATTTT.

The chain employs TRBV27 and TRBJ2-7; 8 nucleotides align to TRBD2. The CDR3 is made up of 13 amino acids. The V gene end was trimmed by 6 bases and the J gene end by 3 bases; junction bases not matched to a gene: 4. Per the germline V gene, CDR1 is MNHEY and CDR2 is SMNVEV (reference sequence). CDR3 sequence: CASSHRGGYEQYF. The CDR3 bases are TGTGCCAGCAGCCATCGGGGGGGCTACGAGCAGTACTTC.

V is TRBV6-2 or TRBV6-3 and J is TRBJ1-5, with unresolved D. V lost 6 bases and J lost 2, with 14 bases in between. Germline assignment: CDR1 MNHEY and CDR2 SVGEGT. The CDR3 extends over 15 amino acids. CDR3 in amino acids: CASRSYTLRNQPQHF. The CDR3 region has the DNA TGTGCCAGCAGGTCGTACACCCTTCGCAATCAGCCCCAGCATTTT.